This passage covers 14 T cell receptor beta chains from one sample sequenced in a study of blood T cells in healthy people across ages (dated by TCRdb to about 2015). Libraries were built with 5' RACE. The reads were generated on an Illumina HiSeq 2500. A second PCR of 7 to 11 cycles was performed with a sample-barcoded 5' primer and a J-beta primer mix. Using fastp at Q25 and MiXCR, TCRdb reprocessed the public reads and kept productive beta chains. CDR3 protein duplicates are merged, each entry listing the most common genes and DNA. The sample contains roughly 800,000 distinct CDR3 sequences, roughly 25% of them found a single time. Clones ranked in the top ten supply approximately 3.7% of the sample. These same records also appear under a second study, on T cells of mothers and their children.

Material: blood. These receptors were collected from a boy aged 10-17 years in good health.

A few counts support this clonotype. V is TRBV24-1 and J is TRBJ1-5, with D unclear. The CDR3 contains 14 residues. V lost 0 bases and J lost 1, with 3 bases in between. Germline assignment: CDR1 KGHDR and CDR2 SFDVKD. The DNA for the CDR3 is TGTGCCACCAGTGATTTGTTAAGCAATCAGCCCCAGCATTTT. This gives the protein CATSDLLSNQPQHF.

A note on this clonotype: A read error may account for a junction end that differs from germline. V gene TRBV7-8 combines with J gene TRBJ1-2; TRBD1 aligns across 7 bases. The germline V gene has CDR1 SGHVS and CDR2 FQNEAQ. CDR3 length equals 12 residues. Here the CDR3 reads CASSPRQGGENF. Here the CDR3 DNA reads TGTGCCAGCAGCCCACGACAGGGAGGAGAGAACTTC.

This clonotype was recorded at least ten times. The chain uses TRBV6-2 or TRBV6-3 and TRBJ2-2; a weak D match, TRBD1 (5 bases). Trimming removed 4 bases from V and 2 bases from J, with 5 bases in between. The CDR3 contains 13 residues. Germline V gives CDR1 MNHEY, CDR2 SVGEGT. The CDR3 DNA follows: TGTGCCAGCAGTTGGACAAACACCGGGGAGCTGTTTTTT. It translates to CASSWTNTGELFF.

CDR3 amino acids: CASSLQIGSSYNSPLHF. The CDR3 DNA reads as TGTGCCAGCAGTTTGCAGATAGGGAGTTCCTATAATTCACCCCTCCACTTT. The chain couples TRBV28 to TRBJ1-6; D ambiguous. The CDR3 sequence is 17 residues long. CDR1 is MDHEN, CDR2 SYDVKM, per germline. Trimming shortened V by 3 bases and J by 1 base, and 13 bases separated the two germline ends.

In this sample, this clonotype turned up a few times. CDR3 DNA sequence: TGTGCCACCAGCAGAGGGCTAGCGGGAGCTGCCAAAAACATTCAGTACTTC. Translated, it gives CATSRGLAGAAKNIQYF. This chain links TRBV15 with TRBJ2-4; 10 bases line up with TRBD2. Trimming removed 1 base from V and 1 base from J; junction bases left unmatched: 4. The CDR3 sequence is 17 residues long. Germline CDR1 LNHNV, CDR2 YYDKDF (reference sequence).

The chain recombines TRBV11-1 with TRBJ2-7, with D perhaps assigned TRBD1 or TRBD2 (7 bases each). Trimming left V 5 bases short and J 3 bases short, with 17 bases between. The germline V gene has CDR1 SGHAT and CDR2 FQDESV (reference sequence). There are 15 residues in the CDR3. The CDR3 region is CASSKDTGEGYEQYF. CDR3 sequence (DNA): TGTGCCAGCAGCAAGGATACAGGGGAGGGCTACGAGCAGTACTTC.

The rearrangement uses TRBV5-6 and TRBJ1-5, with 10 positions matching TRBD1. The CDR3 consists of 18 residues. Per germline, CDR1 SGHDT and CDR2 YYEEEE. With V trimmed by 2 bases and J by 7 bases, 15 bases remained unmatched. The CDR3, as DNA: TGTGCCAGCAGCTTAGGCTCGACAGGGGGCTACCGGCGGCAGCCCCAGCATTTT. Its translation: CASSLGSTGGYRRQPQHF.

V and J are TRBV28 and TRBJ2-7; D is undetermined. Trimming cost V 5 bases and J 5 bases, with 7 bases left between them. The CDR3 runs 11 residues. CDR1 MDHEN and CDR2 SYDVKM come from the germline V gene. The CDR3 reads CASSPNDEQYF. The CDR3 DNA follows: TGTGCCAGCAGTCCCAATGACGAGCAGTACTTC.

The rearrangement uses TRBV12-3 or TRBV12-4 and TRBJ1-4; D is uncertain. Trimming stripped 6 bases from V and 8 bases from J, with 13 bases between. The CDR3 consists of 13 residues. The chain's CDR3 is CASRRDEIEKLFF. CDR3 sequence (DNA): TGTGCCAGCAGAAGGGATGAAATAGAAAAACTGTTTTTT.

The gene calls are TRBV7-9 and TRBJ2-5, with D perhaps matching TRBD1 (6 bases). Germline V gives CDR1 SEHNR, CDR2 FQNEAQ (reference sequence). CDR3 length: 14 amino acids. Trimming cost V 5 bases and J 5 bases, with 15 bases left between them. CDR3 loop: CASSLSGDIETQYF. The CDR3 DNA sequence: TGTGCCAGCAGCCTATCAGGGGATATTGAGACCCAGTACTTC.

The CDR3 loop reads CSARDGGRAENEQFF. The CDR3 DNA is TGCAGTGCTAGGGATGGCGGGAGGGCCGAAAATGAGCAGTTCTTC. This chain links TRBV20-1 with TRBJ2-1, with 9 bases aligning to TRBD2. The length of the CDR3 is 15 residues. Germline V CDR1 and CDR2: DFQATT, SNEGSKA (reference sequence). The J segment lost 7 bases and the V segment lost 3 bases, leaving 10 bases of the junction unmatched.

In this sample, this clonotype turned up a few times. This chain links TRBV6-2 or TRBV6-3 with TRBJ2-7; 12 nucleotides line up with TRBD1. V was clipped by 0 bases and J by 5 bases; unmatched bases: 5. The germline V gene encodes CDR1 MNHEY and CDR2 SVGEGT. The CDR3 spans 16 residues. CDR3 bases: TGTGCCAGCAGTTACTCGTGGGGACAGGGGGCCCACGAGCAGTACTTC. Translated, it gives CASSYSWGQGAHEQYF.

This clonotype was counted between two and nine times. The genes are TRBV7-8 and TRBJ1-6; unclear D gene. The CDR3 has 17 residues. The V gene lost 1 base and the J gene lost 0 bases, with 10 bases spanning the gap. The germline V gene encodes CDR1 SGHVS and CDR2 FQNEAQ. In nucleotides, the CDR3 is TGTGCCAGCAGCTTAGTTGGGAGCAGCTCCTATAATTCACCCCTCCACTTT. Translating gives CASSLVGSSSYNSPLHF. The full variable domain, with the rest looked up from reference TRBV7-8 and TRBJ1-6, is GAGVSQSPRYKVAKRGQDVALRCDPISGHVSLFWYQQALGQGPEFLTYFQNEAQLDKSGLPSDRFFAERPEGSVSTLKIQRTQQEDSAVYLCASSLVGSSSYNSPLHFGNGTRLTVT.

The rearrangement joins TRBV5-1 to TRBJ1-2, with unresolved D. V was pared by 0 bases and J by 7 bases, with 16 bases between. The length of the CDR3 is 15 residues. Germline CDR1 and CDR2: SGHRS and YFSETQ. For the CDR3, the DNA is TGCGCCAGCAGCTTGGAGTCTGGAGTGTATGCTGGCTACACCTTC. This sequence encodes CASSLESGVYAGYTF.